This TCR beta chain emerged from a study of blood T cell repertoires in COVID-19. Study background: The cDNA or gDNA used as material had been derived from T cells, B-cell-depleted T cells, or PBMCs.

The germline V gene has CDR1 SEHNR and CDR2 FQNEAQ (reference sequence). CDR3 length: 13 residues. Trimming cost V 0 bases and J 11 bases, with 13 bases left between them. TCRdb's table, derived via immunoSEQ multiplex PCR, lists solely in-frame clones and lacks some. The profile shows around 72,000 clones, 70% to 85% of them singletons. The chain recombines TRBV7-9 with TRBJ1-1, with D maybe TRBD1 (6 bases). The TCR comes from a woman between 55 and 75 years old with acute or convalescent COVID-19. The material sequenced was peripheral blood. The CDR3 coding sequence is TGTGCCAGCAGCTTAGCGCCGAGGGACATCGCTTTCTTT. Protein: CASSLAPRDIAFF.